The T cell receptor (beta chain) described here comes from a study of blood T cell repertoires in COVID-19. V lost 6 bases, J lost 6 bases, and 14 bases lay in between. This CDR3 is built from 13 residues. Germline-derived CDR1 and CDR2 are MNHEY and SMNVEV (reference sequence). Per the study methods: For nucleated cells, counts were estimated from reference gene primer amplification. Repertoires were generated with immunoSEQ multiplex PCR, while TCRdb's copy carries only in-frame clones and drops some. V and J calls and clone size are as listed in that table; D and trimming were resolved from the DNA. This sample has about 28,000 clones; approximately 84% occur once, and the top ten carry roughly a sixth.

The receptor's source is a woman in her fifties or sixties with acute or convalescent COVID-19. V and J are TRBV27 and TRBJ1-1; no clear D gene. The sample taken for sequencing was peripheral blood. The chain's CDR3 is CASSRRLKPEAFF. Here the CDR3 DNA reads TGTGCCAGCAGCCGAAGATTAAAGCCTGAAGCTTTCTTT.